This note documents a single T cell receptor beta chain sequence. The CDR3 consists of 13 residues. Germline values: CDR1 SGHDN, CDR2 FVKESK. The ends were cut back, 6 bases at V and 6 bases at J, with 13 bases in the middle. This specimen belongs to a study of sequential checkpoint blockade in melanoma. Clones were sequenced by immunoSEQ multiplex PCR, and TCRdb holds only the in-frame ones, with some missing. Of around 18,000 clones listed, about 74% are singletons. Treatment indicated: randomized to nivolumab then ipilimumab (arm A) or the reverse (arm B). Sample: CD8+ T cells sorted from blood (inferred from file names), taken from a patient given nivolumab and ipilimumab in sequence. This sequence originates from a human donor with melanoma. The J gene is TRBJ2-3, the V gene TRBV14; D might be TRBD1 (6 bases). CDR3 bases: TGTGCCAGCAGATATACAGGGTCTGATACGCAGTATTTT. Residues: CASRYTGSDTQYF.